These 9 T cell receptor beta chains were all obtained from the same sample, sequenced in a study of a mutant IDH1 vaccine in newly diagnosed glioma. Regarding time point: week 47, end of study. The study gave 300 ug of mutant IDH1 20-mer peptide per vaccine dose, with topical imiquimod. Antigen specificity for these receptors is unknown. Using immunoSEQ multiplex PCR, the repertoire was profiled, and TCRdb retains in-frame clones only, with some absent. The table has over 50,000 clones, over 75% seen once. Sequenced material: PBMCs, taken from a glioma patient whose treatment included an IDH1 peptide vaccine. The receptors were gathered from a woman aged 35 to 49 with glioma. Some clones in this sample may be carry-over from other donors' samples.

The genes are TRBV25-1 and TRBJ1-2, with a tentative D call TRBD1 (6 bases). The ends were cut back, 1 base at V and 4 bases at J, with 10 bases in the middle. The CDR3 consists of 14 residues. In germline, CDR1 is MGHDK, CDR2 SYGVNS. This CDR3 is CASSESGASYGYTF. The CDR3 bases are TGTGCCAGCAGTGAATCGGGGGCATCCTATGGCTACACCTTC.

CDR3 DNA sequence: TGTGCCAGCAGCCAAGACAGGAACACTGAAGCTTTCTTT. It translates to CASSQDRNTEAFF. The V gene is TRBV5-4, the J gene TRBJ1-1; D possibly corresponds to TRBD1 (5 bases). From germline, CDR1 is SGHNT and CDR2 YYREEE (reference sequence). This CDR3 comprises 13 residues. V shed 4 bases and J shed 1 base, with 8 bases lying between them.

This chain joins TRBV2 and TRBJ2-4; D might be TRBD2 (7 bases). The CDR3 is 12 amino acids. Trimming took 8 bases from V and 12 from J, leaving 17 bases between them. CDR1 and CDR2 from the germline V gene are SNHLY and FYNNEI. CDR3 protein: CASLGEGGDQYF. For the CDR3, the DNA is TGTGCCAGCCTGGGCGAGGGGGGGGATCAGTACTTC.

Concerning this clone itself: Other nucleotide sequences in the sample specify the same CDR3. This chain links TRBV9 with TRBJ2-3; D is undetermined. Germline V lookup: CDR1 SGDLS, CDR2 YYNGEE. Trimming took 0 bases from V and 5 from J, leaving 4 bases between them. The CDR3 spans 12 residues. Written as DNA, the CDR3 is TGTGCCAGCAGCGTAGCAGGAGATACGCAGTATTTT. It specifies CASSVAGDTQYF. Based on the CDR3 plus reference TRBV9 and TRBJ2-3, the full variable domain is DSGVTQTPKHLITATGQRVTLRCSPRSGDLSVYWYQQSLDQGLQFLIQYYNGEERAKGNILERFSAQQFPDLHSELNLSSLELGDSALYFCASSVAGDTQYFGPGTRLTVL.

There are a few counts of this clone. One junction end does not reproduce the germline sequence, and a read error may be involved. J is TRBJ1-5 and V is TRBV7-7; D remains unclear. The germline CDR1 and CDR2 sequences are SSHAT and FNYEAQ (reference sequence). The CDR3 is 14 amino acids. In DNA, the CDR3 is TGTGCTAGCAGCTCGGACTGCCTAGGTCAGCCCCAGCATTTT. Amino acids: CASSSDCLGQPQHF.

The V and J genes are TRBV6-5 and TRBJ1-1; no reliable D call. The CDR3 spans 13 residues. Trimming removed 2 bases from V and 6 bases from J, with 10 bases in between. Per the germline V gene, CDR1 is MNHEY and CDR2 is SVGAGI. CDR3 sequence (DNA): TGTGCCAGCAGTTACGCCGGACGTGCTGAAGCTTTCTTT. Residues: CASSYAGRAEAFF.

This clone was counted only a few times. The chain has TRBV29-1 and TRBJ1-2; D not resolved. Trimming removed 3 bases at V and 1 base at J, with 6 bases between. CDR1 SQVTM and CDR2 ANQGSEA come from the germline V gene. The CDR3 spans 12 residues. The CDR3 is CSVDFVNYGYTF. The CDR3 coding sequence is TGCAGCGTTGATTTTGTTAACTATGGCTACACCTTC.

The V gene is TRBV6-4, the J gene TRBJ1-6, with D maybe TRBD1 (5 bases). The germline CDR1 and CDR2 sequences are MRHNA and SNTAGT. Trimming removed 2 bases from V and 8 bases from J, with 10 bases in between. This CDR3 spans 14 amino acids. The CDR3 nucleotides read TGTGCCAGCAGTGACGGCAGGGTGGATTCACCCCTCCACTTT. Its protein is CASSDGRVDSPLHF.

The rearrangement uses TRBV7-9 and TRBJ1-2; D may be TRBD1 (5 bases). The CDR3 is 15 amino acids. Germline CDR1 reads SEHNR; CDR2 reads FQNEAQ (reference sequence). V was pared by 5 bases and J by 0 bases, with 13 bases between. This CDR3 reads CASSHRDSPNYGYTF. The CDR3 nucleotides read TGTGCCAGCAGCCACCGGGACTCCCCTAACTATGGCTACACCTTC.